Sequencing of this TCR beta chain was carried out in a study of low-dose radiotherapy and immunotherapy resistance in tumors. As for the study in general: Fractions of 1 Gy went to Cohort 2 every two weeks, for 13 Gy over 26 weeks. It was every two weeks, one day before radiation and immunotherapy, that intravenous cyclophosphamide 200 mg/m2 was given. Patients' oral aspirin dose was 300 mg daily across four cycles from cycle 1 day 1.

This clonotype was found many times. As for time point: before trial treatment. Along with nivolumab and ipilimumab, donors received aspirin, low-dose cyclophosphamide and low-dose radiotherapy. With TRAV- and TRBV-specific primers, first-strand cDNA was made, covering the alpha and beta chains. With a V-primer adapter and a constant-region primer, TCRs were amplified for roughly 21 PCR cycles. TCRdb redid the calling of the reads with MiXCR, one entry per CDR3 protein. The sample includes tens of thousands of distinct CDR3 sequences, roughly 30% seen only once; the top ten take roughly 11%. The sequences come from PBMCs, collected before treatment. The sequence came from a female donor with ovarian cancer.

The CDR3: CGIGLAGGSYNEQFF. The CDR3 DNA is TGTGGGATTGGGCTAGCGGGAGGTTCCTACAATGAGCAGTTCTTC. The chain couples TRBV6-6 to TRBJ2-1, with 11 bases that match TRBD2. The CDR3 runs to 15 residues. Germline CDR1 and CDR2: MNHNY and SVGAGI (reference sequence).